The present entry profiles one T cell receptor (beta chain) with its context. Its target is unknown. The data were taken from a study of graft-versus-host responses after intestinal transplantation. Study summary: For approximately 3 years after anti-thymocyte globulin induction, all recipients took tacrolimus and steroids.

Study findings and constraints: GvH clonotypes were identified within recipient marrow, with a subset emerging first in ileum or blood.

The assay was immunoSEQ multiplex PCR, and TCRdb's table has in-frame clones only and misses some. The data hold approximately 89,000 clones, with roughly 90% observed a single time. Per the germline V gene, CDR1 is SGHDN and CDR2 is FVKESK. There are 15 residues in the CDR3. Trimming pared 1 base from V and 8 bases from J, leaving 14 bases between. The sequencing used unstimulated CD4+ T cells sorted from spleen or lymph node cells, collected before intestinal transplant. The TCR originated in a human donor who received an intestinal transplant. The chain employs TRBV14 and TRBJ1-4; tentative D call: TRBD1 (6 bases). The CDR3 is CASSQVLGAEEKLFF. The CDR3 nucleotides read TGTGCCAGCAGCCAAGTCTTGGGGGCGGAGGAAAAACTGTTTTTT.